The table lists the clone carrying this TCR beta chain with many counts. Its antigen is not known. The CDR3 is 13 amino acids. The germline V gene has CDR1 MNHEY and CDR2 SMNVEV (reference sequence). Trimming pared 0 bases from V and 4 bases from J, leaving 7 bases between. This sample stems from a study of blood T cells in healthy people across ages. Study-wide findings and caveats: Age brought a roughly linear fall in TCR beta diversity measured per million T cells.

Then a second PCR, running about 6 to 12 cycles, was carried out with a sample-barcoded 5' primer and a J-beta primer mix. TCRdb reprocessed the 5' RACE reads via MiXCR and lists one record per CDR3 protein. The sample lists roughly 2 million distinct CDR3 sequences, less than 50% occurring once. This TCR was sampled from a woman aged 35 to 49 in good health. Specimen: blood. The chain uses TRBV27 and TRBJ2-7; possible D gene TRBD1, 5 bases. CDR3 in amino acids: CASSLSPGYEQYF. Here the CDR3 DNA reads TGTGCCAGCAGTTTATCGCCAGGGTACGAGCAGTACTTC.